This T cell receptor (beta chain) stems from a study of blood T cells in healthy people across ages. Germline V gene sequence: CDR1 SEHNR, CDR2 FQNEAQ (reference sequence). Trimming took off 2 bases at V and 3 bases at J, with 8 bases between the two ends. This CDR3 comprises 14 residues. A J-beta primer mix and a sample-barcoded 5' primer were used in a second PCR of about 6 to 12 cycles. Every cDNA was tagged by a template-switch adaptor with 12 random nucleotides. TCRdb reprocessed the 5' RACE reads via MiXCR and lists one record per CDR3 protein. This sample has about 1,400,000 distinct CDR3 sequences; 59% occur once, and the top ten carry over 5%. Study results and limitations: One million T cells yielded diversity estimates that were considered underestimates. PBMCs left unsorted prevented a conclusive naive versus antigen-experienced comparison.

Turning to this clonotype: Its antigen remains unknown.

This sequence originates from a man in his late teens or twenties in good health. Source material: blood. The chain links TRBV7-9 to TRBJ2-1; perhaps TRBD2 as D (5 bases). The CDR3 spells CASSLMDFYNEQFF. DNA of the CDR3: TGTGCCAGCAGCTTAATGGACTTCTACAATGAGCAGTTCTTC.